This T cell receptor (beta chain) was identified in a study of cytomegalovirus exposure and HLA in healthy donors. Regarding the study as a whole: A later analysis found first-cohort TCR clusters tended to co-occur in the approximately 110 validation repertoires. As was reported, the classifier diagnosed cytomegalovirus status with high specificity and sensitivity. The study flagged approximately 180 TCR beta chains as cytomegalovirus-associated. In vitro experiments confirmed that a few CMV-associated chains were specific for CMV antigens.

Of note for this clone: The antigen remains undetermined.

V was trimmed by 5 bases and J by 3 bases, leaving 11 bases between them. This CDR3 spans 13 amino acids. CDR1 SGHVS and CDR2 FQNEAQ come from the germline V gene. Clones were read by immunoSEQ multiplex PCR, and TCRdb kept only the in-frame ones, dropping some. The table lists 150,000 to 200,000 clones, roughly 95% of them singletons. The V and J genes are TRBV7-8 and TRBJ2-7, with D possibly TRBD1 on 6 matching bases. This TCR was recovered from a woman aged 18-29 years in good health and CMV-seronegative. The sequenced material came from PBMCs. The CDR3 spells CASSKGHLYEQYF. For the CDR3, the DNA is TGTGCCAGCAGCAAGGGACATCTCTACGAGCAGTACTTC.